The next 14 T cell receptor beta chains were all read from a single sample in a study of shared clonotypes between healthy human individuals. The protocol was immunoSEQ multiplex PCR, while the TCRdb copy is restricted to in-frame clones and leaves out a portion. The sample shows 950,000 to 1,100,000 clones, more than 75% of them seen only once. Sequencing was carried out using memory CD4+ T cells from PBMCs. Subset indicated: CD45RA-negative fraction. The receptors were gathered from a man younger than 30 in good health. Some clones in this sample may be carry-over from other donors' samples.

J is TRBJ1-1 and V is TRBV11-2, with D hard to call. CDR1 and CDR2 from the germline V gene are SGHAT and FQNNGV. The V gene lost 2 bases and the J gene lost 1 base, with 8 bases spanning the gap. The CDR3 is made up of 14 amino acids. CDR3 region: CASSLIVPNTEAFF. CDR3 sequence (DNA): TGTGCCAGCAGCTTAATTGTCCCGAACACTGAAGCTTTCTTT.

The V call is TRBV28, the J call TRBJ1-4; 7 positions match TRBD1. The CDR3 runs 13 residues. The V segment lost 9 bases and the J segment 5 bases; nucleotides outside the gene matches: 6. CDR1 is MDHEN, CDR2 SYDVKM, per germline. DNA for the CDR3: TGTGCCAGTACGGGACAGCTAAATGAAAAACTGTTTTTT. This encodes CASTGQLNEKLFF.

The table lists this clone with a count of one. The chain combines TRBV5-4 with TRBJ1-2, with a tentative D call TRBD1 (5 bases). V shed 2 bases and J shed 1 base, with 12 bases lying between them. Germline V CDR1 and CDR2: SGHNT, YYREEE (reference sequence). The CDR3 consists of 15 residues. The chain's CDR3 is CASSLDSRGNYGYTF. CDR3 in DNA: TGTGCCAGCAGCTTAGACAGCCGCGGTAACTATGGCTACACCTTC.

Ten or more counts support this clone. This CDR3 reads CASTNPWGRKGNYGYTF. The CDR3 bases are TGTGCCAGCACCAACCCCTGGGGGAGAAAGGGTAACTATGGCTACACCTTC. The rearrangement uses TRBV28 and TRBJ1-2, with D perhaps TRBD1 (5 bases). The V gene lost 7 bases and the J gene lost 1 base, with 22 bases spanning the gap. The length of the CDR3 is 17 residues. Germline V gives CDR1 MDHEN, CDR2 SYDVKM.

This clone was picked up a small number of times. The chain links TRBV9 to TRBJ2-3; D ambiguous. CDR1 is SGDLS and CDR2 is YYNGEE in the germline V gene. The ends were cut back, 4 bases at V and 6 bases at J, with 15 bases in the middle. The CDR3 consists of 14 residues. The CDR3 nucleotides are TGTGCCAGCAGCCCACTCCCCCGATCGGATACGCAGTATTTT. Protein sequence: CASSPLPRSDTQYF.

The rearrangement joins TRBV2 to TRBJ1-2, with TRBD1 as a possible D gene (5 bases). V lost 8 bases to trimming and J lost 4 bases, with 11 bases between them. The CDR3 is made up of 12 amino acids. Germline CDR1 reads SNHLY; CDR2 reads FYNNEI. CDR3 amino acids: CASRGGGYGYTF. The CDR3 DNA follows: TGTGCCAGCCGGGGTGGGGGCTATGGCTACACCTTC.

The CDR3, as DNA: TGCGCCAGCAGCCAAGATCAAACATTGGGACTAGCGGATACCTACGAGCAGTACTTC. It is translated as CASSQDQTLGLADTYEQYF. The chain links TRBV4-1 to TRBJ2-7; 11 nucleotides agree with TRBD2. V lost 0 bases and J lost 2; bases outside the gene matches: 12. Germline values: CDR1 MGHRA, CDR2 YSYEKL. CDR3 length: 19 residues.

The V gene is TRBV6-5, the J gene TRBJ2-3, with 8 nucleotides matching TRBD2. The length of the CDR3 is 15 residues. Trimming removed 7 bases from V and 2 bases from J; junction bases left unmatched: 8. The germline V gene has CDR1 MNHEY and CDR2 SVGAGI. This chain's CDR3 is CASKQAGATTDTQYF. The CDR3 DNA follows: TGTGCCAGCAAGCAAGCGGGGGCCACCACAGATACGCAGTATTTT.

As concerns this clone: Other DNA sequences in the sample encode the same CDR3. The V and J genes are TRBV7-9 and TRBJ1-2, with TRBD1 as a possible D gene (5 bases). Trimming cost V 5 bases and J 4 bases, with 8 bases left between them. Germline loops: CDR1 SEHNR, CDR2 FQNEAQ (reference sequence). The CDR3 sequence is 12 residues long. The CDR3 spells CASSRDSYGYTF. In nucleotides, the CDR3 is TGTGCCAGCAGCAGAGACAGCTATGGCTACACCTTC.

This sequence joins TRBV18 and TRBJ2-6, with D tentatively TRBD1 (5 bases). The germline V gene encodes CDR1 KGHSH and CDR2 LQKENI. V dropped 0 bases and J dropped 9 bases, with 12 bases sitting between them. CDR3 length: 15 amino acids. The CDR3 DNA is TGTGCCAGCTCACCACCAGGACAACAGTTCAACGTCCTGACTTTC. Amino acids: CASSPPGQQFNVLTF.

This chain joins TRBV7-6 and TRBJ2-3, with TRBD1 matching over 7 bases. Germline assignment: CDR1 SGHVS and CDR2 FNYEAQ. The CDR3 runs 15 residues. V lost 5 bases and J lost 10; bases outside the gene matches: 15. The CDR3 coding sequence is TGTGCCAGCAGCCCCCGGGACAGCGATTCCTCGGCGCAGTATTTT. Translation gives CASSPRDSDSSAQYF.

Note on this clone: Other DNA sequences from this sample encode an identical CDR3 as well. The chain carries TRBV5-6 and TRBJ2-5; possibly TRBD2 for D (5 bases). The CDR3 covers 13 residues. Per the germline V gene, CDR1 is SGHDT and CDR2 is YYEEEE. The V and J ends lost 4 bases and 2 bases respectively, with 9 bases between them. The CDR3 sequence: CASSRGTQETQYF. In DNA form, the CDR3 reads TGTGCCAGCAGCCGGGGTACACAAGAGACCCAGTACTTC.

The CDR3 DNA reads TGCGCCAGCAGCTTGGCCACGGGGACACCCCCTCAGTACTTC. Its translation: CASSLATGTPPQYF. This chain connects TRBV5-1 to TRBJ2-7; tentatively, D is TRBD1 (6 bases). This CDR3 is 14 amino acids long. Germline CDR1 is SGHRS and CDR2 is YFSETQ. V was cut by 0 bases and J by 10 bases, with 17 bases left in between.

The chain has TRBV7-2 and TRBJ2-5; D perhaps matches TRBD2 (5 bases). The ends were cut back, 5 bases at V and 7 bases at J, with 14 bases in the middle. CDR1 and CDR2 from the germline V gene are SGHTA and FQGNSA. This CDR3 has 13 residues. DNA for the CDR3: TGTGCCAGCAGCGAGGGTTCCGGTGGGACCCAGTACTTC. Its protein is CASSEGSGGTQYF.